The present TCR beta chain was sequenced within a study of T cell responses to AZD1222 COVID-19 vaccine. The data were produced by immunoSEQ multiplex PCR, yet TCRdb's version contains in-frame clones alone and is incomplete. Of over 150,000 clones in the sample, over 75% were seen once. This clone was picked up one time. The CDR3 extends over 15 amino acids. Germline CDR1 is SEHNR and CDR2 is FQNEAQ (reference sequence). The V gene end was trimmed by 3 bases and the J gene end by 3 bases; junction bases not matched to a gene: 5. The rearrangement joins TRBV7-9 to TRBJ1-1, with 9 bases fitting TRBD1. This specimen was peripheral blood, taken on day 0 of AZD1222 vaccination. This clonotype was sampled from an adult in good health. This CDR3 reads CASSLGQGLYTEAFF. CDR3 DNA sequence: TGTGCCAGCAGCTTGGGACAGGGATTATACACTGAAGCTTTCTTT.